This T cell receptor beta chain came from a study of T cell clonotyping in hematopoietic cell transplantation. Study-level points and caveats: CD4 and CD8 repertoire contributions could not be separated without sorting. Recipient TCR diversity dropped after transplant; expanded clonotypes rose from day 30 to 180. Graft donor and pretransplant recipient Inverse Simpson Index values predicted broader posttransplant TCR diversity.

To note about this clone: Its antigen is unknown.

CDR3 size: 14 residues. Trimming stripped 5 bases from V and 1 base from J, with 14 bases between. Germline CDR1 GTSNPN, CDR2 SVGIG (reference sequence). Sequencing used immunoSEQ multiplex PCR; TCRdb keeps in-frame clones, though not all of them. The sample carries fewer than 40,000 clones, approximately 88% recorded once. The receptor was derived from a woman aged 40 to 49 in good health. Some clones in this sample may be carry-over from other donors' samples. The material sequenced was peripheral blood mononuclear cells. The chain links TRBV30 to TRBJ1-1; D is ambiguous. The CDR3 sequence is CAWDYKGRNTEAFF. CDR3 coding DNA: TGTGCCTGGGACTATAAGGGCCGGAACACTGAAGCTTTCTTT. Variable domain in full (rest from reference TRBV30 and TRBJ1-1): SQTIHQWPATLVQPVGSPLSLECTVEGTSNPNLYWYRQAAGRGLQLLFYSVGIGQISSEVPQNLSASRPQDRQFILSSKKLLLSDSGFYLCAWDYKGRNTEAFFGQGTRLTVV.